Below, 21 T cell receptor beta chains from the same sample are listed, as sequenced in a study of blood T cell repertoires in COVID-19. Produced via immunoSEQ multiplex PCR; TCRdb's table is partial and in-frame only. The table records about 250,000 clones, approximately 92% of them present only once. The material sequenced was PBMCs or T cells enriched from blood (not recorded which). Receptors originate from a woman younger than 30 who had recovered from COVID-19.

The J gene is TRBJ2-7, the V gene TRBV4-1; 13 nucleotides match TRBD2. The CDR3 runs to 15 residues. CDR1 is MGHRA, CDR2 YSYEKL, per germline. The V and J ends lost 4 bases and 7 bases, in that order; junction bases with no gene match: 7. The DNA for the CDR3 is TGCGCCAGCAGCCCACTACTAGCGGGGGGGCGGGAGCAGTACTTC. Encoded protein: CASSPLLAGGREQYF.

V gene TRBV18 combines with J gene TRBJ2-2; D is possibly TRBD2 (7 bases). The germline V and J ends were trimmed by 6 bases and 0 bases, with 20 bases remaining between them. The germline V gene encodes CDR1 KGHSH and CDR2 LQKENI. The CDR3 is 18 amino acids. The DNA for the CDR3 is TGTGCCAGCTCCCCGACCGGGATCGGGGGGCCGAACACCGGGGAGCTGTTTTTT. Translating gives CASSPTGIGGPNTGELFF. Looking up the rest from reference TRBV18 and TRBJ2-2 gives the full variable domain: NAGVMQNPRHLVRRRGQEARLRCSPMKGHSHVYWYRQLPEEGLKFMVYLQKENIIDESGMPKERFSAEFPKEGPSILRIQQVVRGDSAAYFCASSPTGIGGPNTGELFFGEGSRLTVL.

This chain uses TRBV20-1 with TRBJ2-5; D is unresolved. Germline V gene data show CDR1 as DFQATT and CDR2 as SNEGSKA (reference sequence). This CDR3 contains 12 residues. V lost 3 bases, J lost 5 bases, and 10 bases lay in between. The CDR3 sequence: CSASTVGETQYF. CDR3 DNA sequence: TGCAGTGCTAGTACGGTCGGGGAGACCCAGTACTTC.

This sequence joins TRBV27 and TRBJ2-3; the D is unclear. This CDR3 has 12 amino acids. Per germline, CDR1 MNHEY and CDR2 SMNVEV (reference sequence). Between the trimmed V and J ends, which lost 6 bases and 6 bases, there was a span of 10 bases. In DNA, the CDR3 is TGTGCCAGCAGCCAATCCCGGGATACGCAGTATTTT. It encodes CASSQSRDTQYF.

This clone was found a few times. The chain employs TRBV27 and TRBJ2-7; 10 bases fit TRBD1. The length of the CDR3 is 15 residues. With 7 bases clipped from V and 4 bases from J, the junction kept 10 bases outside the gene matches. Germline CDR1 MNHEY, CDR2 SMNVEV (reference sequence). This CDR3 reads CASTPNRDRGYEQYF. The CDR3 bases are TGTGCCAGCACTCCCAACCGGGACAGGGGTTACGAGCAGTACTTC.

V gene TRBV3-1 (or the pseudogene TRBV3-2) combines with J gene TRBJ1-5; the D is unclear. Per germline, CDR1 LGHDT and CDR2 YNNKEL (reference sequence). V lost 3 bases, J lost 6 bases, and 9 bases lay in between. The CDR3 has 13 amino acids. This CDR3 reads CASSQSPIQPQHF. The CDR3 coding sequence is TGTGCCAGCAGCCAGTCCCCAATTCAGCCCCAGCATTTT.

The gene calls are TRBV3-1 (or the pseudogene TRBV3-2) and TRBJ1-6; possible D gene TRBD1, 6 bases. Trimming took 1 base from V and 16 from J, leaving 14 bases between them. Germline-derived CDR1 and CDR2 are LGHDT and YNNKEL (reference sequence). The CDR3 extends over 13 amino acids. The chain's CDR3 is CASSQVAAGALHF. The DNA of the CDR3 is TGTGCCAGCAGCCAAGTCGCCGCAGGGGCACTCCACTTT.

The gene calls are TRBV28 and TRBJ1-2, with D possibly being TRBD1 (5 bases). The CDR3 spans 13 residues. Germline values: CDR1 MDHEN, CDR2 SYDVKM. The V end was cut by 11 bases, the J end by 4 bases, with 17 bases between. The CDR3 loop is CAGGRPASYGYTF. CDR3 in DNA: TGTGCCGGGGGGAGGCCGGCCTCCTATGGCTACACCTTC.

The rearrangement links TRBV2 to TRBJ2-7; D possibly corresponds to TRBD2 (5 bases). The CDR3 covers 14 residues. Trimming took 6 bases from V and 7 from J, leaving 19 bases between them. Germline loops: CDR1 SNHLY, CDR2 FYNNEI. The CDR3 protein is CASRSRTASGEQYF. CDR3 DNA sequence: TGTGCCAGCAGATCCCGGACGGCCTCGGGGGAGCAGTACTTC.

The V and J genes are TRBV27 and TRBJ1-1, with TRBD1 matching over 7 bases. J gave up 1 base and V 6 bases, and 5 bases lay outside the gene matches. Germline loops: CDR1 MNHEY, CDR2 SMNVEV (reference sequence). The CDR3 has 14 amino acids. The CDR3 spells CASSWTGSNTEAFF. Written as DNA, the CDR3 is TGTGCCAGCAGCTGGACAGGATCGAACACTGAAGCTTTCTTT.

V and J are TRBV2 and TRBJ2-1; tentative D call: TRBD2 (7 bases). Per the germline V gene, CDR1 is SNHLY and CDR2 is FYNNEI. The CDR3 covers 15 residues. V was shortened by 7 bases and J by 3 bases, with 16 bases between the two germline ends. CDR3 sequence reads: CASIIEGGGYNEQFF. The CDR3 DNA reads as TGTGCCAGCATAATTGAGGGGGGGGGCTACAATGAGCAGTTCTTC.

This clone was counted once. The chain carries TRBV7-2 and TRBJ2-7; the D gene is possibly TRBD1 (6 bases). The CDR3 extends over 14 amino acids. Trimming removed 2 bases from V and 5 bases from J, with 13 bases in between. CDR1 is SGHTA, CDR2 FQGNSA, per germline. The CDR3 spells CASSLRTAGNEQYF. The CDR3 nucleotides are TGTGCCAGCAGCTTACGGACAGCCGGTAACGAGCAGTACTTC.

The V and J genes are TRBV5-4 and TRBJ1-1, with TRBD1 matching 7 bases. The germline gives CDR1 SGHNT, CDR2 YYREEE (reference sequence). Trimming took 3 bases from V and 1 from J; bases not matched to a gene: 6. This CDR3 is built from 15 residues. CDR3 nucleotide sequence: TGTGCCAGCAGCTCTAACAGGGGACCGAACACTGAAGCTTTCTTT. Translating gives CASSSNRGPNTEAFF.

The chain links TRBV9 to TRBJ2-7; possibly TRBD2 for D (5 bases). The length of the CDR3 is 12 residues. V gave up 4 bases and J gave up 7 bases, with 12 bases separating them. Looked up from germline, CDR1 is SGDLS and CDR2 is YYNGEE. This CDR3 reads CASSQRGGEQYF. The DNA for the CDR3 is TGTGCCAGCAGCCAACGGGGTGGGGAGCAGTACTTC.

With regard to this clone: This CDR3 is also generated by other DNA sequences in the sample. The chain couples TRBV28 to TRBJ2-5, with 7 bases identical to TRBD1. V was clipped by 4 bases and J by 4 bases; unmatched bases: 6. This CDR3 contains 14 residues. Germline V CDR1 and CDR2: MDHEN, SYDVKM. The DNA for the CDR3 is TGTGCCAGCAGTTCCACAGGGGTGGGAGAGACCCAGTACTTC. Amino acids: CASSSTGVGETQYF.

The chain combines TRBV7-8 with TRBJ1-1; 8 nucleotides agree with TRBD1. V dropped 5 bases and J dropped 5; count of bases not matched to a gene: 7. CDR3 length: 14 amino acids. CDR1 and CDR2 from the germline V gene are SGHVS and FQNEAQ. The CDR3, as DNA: TGTGCCAGCAGCCCGACAGGGGCGAAGACTGAAGCTTTCTTT. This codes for CASSPTGAKTEAFF. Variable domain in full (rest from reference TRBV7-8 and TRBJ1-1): GAGVSQSPRYKVAKRGQDVALRCDPISGHVSLFWYQQALGQGPEFLTYFQNEAQLDKSGLPSDRFFAERPEGSVSTLKIQRTQQEDSAVYLCASSPTGAKTEAFFGQGTRLTVV.

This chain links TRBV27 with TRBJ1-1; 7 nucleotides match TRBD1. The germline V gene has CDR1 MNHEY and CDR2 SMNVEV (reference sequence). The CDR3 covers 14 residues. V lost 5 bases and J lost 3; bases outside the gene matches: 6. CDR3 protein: CASSRQGPDTEAFF. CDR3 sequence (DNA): TGTGCCAGCAGTAGACAGGGACCTGACACTGAAGCTTTCTTT.

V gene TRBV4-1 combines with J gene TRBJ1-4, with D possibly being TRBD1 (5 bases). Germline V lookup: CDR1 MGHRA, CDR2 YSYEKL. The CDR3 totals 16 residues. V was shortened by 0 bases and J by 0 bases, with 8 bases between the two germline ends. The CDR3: CASSQDMTATNEKLFF. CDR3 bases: TGCGCCAGCAGCCAAGATATGACAGCAACTAATGAAAAACTGTTTTTT.

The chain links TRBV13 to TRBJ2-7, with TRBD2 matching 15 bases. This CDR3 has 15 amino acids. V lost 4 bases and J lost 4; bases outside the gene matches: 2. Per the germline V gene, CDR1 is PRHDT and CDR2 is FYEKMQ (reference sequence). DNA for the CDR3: TGTGCCAGCAGCTCCGGACTAGCGGGGGGGTACGAGCAGTACTTC. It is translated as CASSSGLAGGYEQYF.

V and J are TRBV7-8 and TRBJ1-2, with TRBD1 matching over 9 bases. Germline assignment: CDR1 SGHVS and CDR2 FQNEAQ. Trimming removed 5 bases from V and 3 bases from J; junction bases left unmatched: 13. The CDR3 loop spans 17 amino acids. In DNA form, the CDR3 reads TGTGCCAGCAGCCTGTTTTCCACAGGGGGCGACGACTATGGCTACACCTTC. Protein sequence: CASSLFSTGGDDYGYTF.

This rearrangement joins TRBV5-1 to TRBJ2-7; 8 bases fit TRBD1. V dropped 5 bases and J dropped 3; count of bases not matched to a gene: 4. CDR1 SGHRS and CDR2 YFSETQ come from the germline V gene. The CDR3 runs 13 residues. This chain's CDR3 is CASRDRGHYEQYF. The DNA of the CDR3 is TGCGCCAGCAGAGACAGGGGACACTACGAGCAGTACTTC. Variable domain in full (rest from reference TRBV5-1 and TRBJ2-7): KAGVTQTPRYLIKTRGQQVTLSCSPISGHRSVSWYQQTPGQGLQFLFEYFSETQRNKGNFPGRFSGRQFSNSRSEMNVSTLELGDSALYLCASRDRGHYEQYFGPGTRLTVT.